This T cell receptor (beta chain) is drawn from a study of blood T cell repertoires in COVID-19 (TCRdb year 2020). The study in broad terms: Samples covering the acute and convalescent phases of COVID-19 were provided by collaborators in the United States, Italy and Spain. Where available, HLA class I and class II types were obtained from metadata supplied by the sample provider rather than from assay-based typing. The prospective study material was composed of cDNA or gDNA derived from T cells, B-cell-depleted T cells, or PBMCs. The dataset comprised deeply sampled blood TCRbeta repertoires from subjects exposed to, actively infected with, or recovered from COVID-19. The repertoires were released in a freely available public database meant as a resource for research on the immune response to SARS-CoV-2. The samples were drawn from the first 160 participants of the ongoing ImmuneRACE study and from over a thousand subjects provided by 6 global collaborators. The sample metadata nearly always contained a de-identified subject ID, COVID-19 status, age in years and sex.

Enrolling through a virtual design, the prospective study's participants ranged in age from roughly 18 to 95 years and lived across about two dozen United States geographic areas. In the prospective study, participants were assigned to cohorts based on the clinical history participants reported in a screening survey and a study questionnaire. Mobile phlebotomists in the prospective study collected whole blood, serum and a nasopharyngeal or oropharyngeal swab from every participant. Over a roughly two-month period, participants in the prospective study had the option of providing additional blood draws and questionnaires. Before DNA extraction, prospective study blood samples were shipped either frozen or at room temperature. The immunoSEQ Assay, a bias-controlled multiplex PCR, was used to amplify TCRbeta CDR3 regions from genomic DNA. Turning to the authors' computational methods: Within the assay, amplification of reference gene primers was used to estimate how many nucleated cells each sample contained. Sequence reads were collapsed and filtered to measure the absolute abundance of every unique TCRbeta CDR3 rearrangement. Productive Simpson clonality was computed per sample as the square root of Simpson's diversity index over productive rearrangements. TCRdb's version of the immuneACCESS table is confined to in-frame rearrangements and falls short of the full clone set. An unresolved V gene accounts for under half of the shortfall where checked; the remainder is of unknown origin. The D gene and trimming were derived from the DNA, and the V and J assignments and clone size from that table. This sample gives fewer than 450,000 clones in total; roughly 88% of them show up just once. The ten most abundant clones make up 2% to 2.5% of the sample.

To note about this clone: The specificity of this receptor is unknown. No qualities accompany the bases; no much larger clone lies one base away.

Results and caveats for the whole study, not just this receptor: The quantity of clinical and demographic metadata differed by source and by participant and was supplied without curation.

The germline V gene (reference sequence) specifies GTSNPN as CDR1 and SVGIG as CDR2. Cut back by 8 bases and 5 bases, the V and J ends lie 19 bases apart. The CDR3 has 15 amino acids, counting the end cysteine and phenylalanine. The only DNA kept is the CDR3, 45 bases in frame from the first base. The rearranged chain carries TRBV30 and TRBJ1-6, with TRBD1 perhaps the D gene, on 5 matching bases. Sample: PBMCs or T cells enriched from blood (not recorded which). The source of this sequence is a middle-aged woman with acute COVID-19. The nucleotide sequence reads TGTGCCCGACCCCGCGGGGCCGTCGATAATTCACCCCTCCACTTT. Its translation is CARPRGAVDNSPLHF.